This T cell receptor (beta chain) was identified in a study of blood T cells in healthy people across ages. Study-level points and caveats: Naive and antigen-experienced cells were not separated, limiting conclusive comparison.

J gave up 0 bases and V 5 bases, and 3 bases lay outside the gene matches. The CDR3 runs to 15 residues. Germline V gives CDR1 KGHDR, CDR2 SFDVKD. This clonotype was counted between two and nine times. Its antigen remains unidentified. Primers used in a second PCR of about 6 to 12 cycles were a sample-barcoded 5' primer and a J-beta primer mix. Every single cDNA molecule received a tag from a template-switch adaptor with 12 random nucleotides. MiXCR was run by TCRdb on the 5' RACE reads, yielding one entry per CDR3 protein. This sample carries about 1.6 million distinct CDR3 sequences, 30% to 35% of them seen once, and the ten largest clones take about 11%.

V gene TRBV24-1 combines with J gene TRBJ2-3; TRBD2 aligns across 8 bases. This receptor was identified in a woman in her thirties in good health. The source material was blood. This CDR3 reads CATSGGRLSTDTQYF. DNA of the CDR3: TGTGCCACCAGTGGCGGGAGGTTGAGCACAGATACGCAGTATTTT.